This TCR beta chain emerged from a study of cytotoxic CD8 clonotypes in ibrutinib-treated CLL. Some clones are missing from TCRdb's copy, which holds only in-frame ones; the method was immunoSEQ multiplex PCR. This table has 130,000 or so clones, roughly 80% appearing once. As to this clone: Its antigen is as yet unknown.

General study results and limits: Patients with sustained remission and those progressing were sampled at differing times.

TCR beta library input comprised around 1.9 micrograms of genomic DNA from cryopreserved PBMCs. The CDR3 extends over 14 amino acids. V lost 6 bases and J lost 6, with 15 bases in between. Germline V gene sequence: CDR1 MDHEN, CDR2 SYDVKM. The sample consisted of PBMCs, taken after 24 months of ibrutinib treatment. This TCR came from a human donor with chronic lymphocytic leukemia. The V and J genes are TRBV28 and TRBJ1-5, with TRBD1 as a possible D gene (5 bases). CDR3 coding DNA: TGTGCCAGCAGGTCTGGTAGGGGAGTTCAGCCCCAGCATTTT. Its translation is CASRSGRGVQPQHF.